The T cell receptor (beta chain) described here comes from a study of shared clonotypes between healthy human individuals. Profiled with immunoSEQ multiplex PCR; TCRdb holds only in-frame clones, not every one. The repertoire holds approximately 810,000 clones, with around 93% as singletons. The naive CD8 population came from CD45RO-negative cells selected for CCR7, without terminally differentiated effector memory CD45RA+ cells. What was sequenced was naive CD8+ T cells sorted from blood. This TCR was sampled from a man younger than 45 in good health.

Here the CDR3 reads CALGGQGARELFF. The CDR3 DNA follows: TGTGCCCTTGGGGGACAGGGGGCCCGGGAGCTGTTTTTT. The chain recombines TRBV2 with TRBJ2-2, with 12 bases that match TRBD1. The CDR3 is 13 amino acids. The trim removed 11 bases at V and 9 bases at J, leaving 7 bases unmatched. Germline lookup yields CDR1 SNHLY and CDR2 FYNNEI.